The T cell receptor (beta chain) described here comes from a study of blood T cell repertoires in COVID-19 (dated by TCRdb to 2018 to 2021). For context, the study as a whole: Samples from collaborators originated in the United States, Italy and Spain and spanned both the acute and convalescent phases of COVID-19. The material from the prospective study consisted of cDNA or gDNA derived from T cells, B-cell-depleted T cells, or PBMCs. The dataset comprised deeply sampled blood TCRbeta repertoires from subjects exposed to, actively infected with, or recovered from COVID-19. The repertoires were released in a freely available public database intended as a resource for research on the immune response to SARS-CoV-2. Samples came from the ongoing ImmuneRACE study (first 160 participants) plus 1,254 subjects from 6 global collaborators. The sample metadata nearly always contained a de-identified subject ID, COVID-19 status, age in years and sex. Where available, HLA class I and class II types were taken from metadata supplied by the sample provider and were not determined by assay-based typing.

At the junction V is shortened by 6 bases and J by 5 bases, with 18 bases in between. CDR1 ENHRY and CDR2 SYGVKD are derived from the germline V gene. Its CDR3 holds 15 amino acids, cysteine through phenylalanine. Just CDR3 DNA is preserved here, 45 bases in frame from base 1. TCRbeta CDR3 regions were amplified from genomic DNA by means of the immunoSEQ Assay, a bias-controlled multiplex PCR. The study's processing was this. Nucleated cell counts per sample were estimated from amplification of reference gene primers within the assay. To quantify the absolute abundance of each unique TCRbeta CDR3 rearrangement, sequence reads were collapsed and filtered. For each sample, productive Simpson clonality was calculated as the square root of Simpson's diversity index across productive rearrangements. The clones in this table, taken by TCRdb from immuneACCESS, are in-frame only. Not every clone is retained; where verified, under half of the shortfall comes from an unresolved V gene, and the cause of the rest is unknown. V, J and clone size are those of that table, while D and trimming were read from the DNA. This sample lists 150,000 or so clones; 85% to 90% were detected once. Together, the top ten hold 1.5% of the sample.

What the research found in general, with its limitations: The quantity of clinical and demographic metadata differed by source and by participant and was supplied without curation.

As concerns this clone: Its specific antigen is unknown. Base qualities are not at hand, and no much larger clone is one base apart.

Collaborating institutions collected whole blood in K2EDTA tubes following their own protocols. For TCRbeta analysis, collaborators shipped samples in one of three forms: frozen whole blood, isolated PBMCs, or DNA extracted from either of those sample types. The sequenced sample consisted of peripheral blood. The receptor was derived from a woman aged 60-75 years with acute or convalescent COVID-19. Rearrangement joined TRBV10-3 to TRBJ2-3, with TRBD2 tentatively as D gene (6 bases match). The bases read TGTGCCATCAGGGCAGCCCGCGGGGTGAGAGATACGCAGTATTTT. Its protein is CAIRAARGVRDTQYF.